Following are 23 T cell receptor beta chains from one sample sequenced in a study of beta chain features in type 1 diabetes. As every portion of the isolated RNA was reverse transcribed, the sequencing read expressed TCRB transcripts. Produced via immunoSEQ multiplex PCR; TCRdb's table is partial and in-frame only. The data contain about 900,000 clones, roughly 15% of them singletons. Sample: naive CD4+ T cells from blood. Every receptor here comes from a woman under 30 in good health.

This chain connects TRBV7-3 to TRBJ2-1; the D gene could be TRBD1 or TRBD2 (5 bases each). Trimming shortened V by 1 base and J by 10 bases, and 17 bases separated the two germline ends. The CDR3 extends over 15 amino acids. Germline assignment: CDR1 SGHTA and CDR2 FQGTGA. CDR3 DNA sequence: TGTGCCAGCAGCTTAAGTGGGGGTCAGGCAGGGGAGCAGTTCTTC. Translation gives CASSLSGGQAGEQFF.

The rearrangement joins TRBV5-4 to TRBJ2-1; 15 bases are shared with TRBD2. V dropped 9 bases and J dropped 8; count of bases not matched to a gene: 9. Germline-derived CDR1 and CDR2 are SGHNT and YYREEE (reference sequence). The CDR3 contains 15 residues. The CDR3: CATGTSGRHWDEQFF. For the CDR3, the DNA is TGTGCCACCGGGACTAGCGGGAGGCATTGGGATGAGCAGTTCTTC. The variable domain in full, with the rest retrieved from reference TRBV5-4 and TRBJ2-1, is ETGVTQSPTHLIKTRGQQVTLRCSSQSGHNTVSWYQQALGQGPQFIFQYYREEENGRGNFPPRFSGLQFPNYSSELNVNALELDDSALYLCATGTSGRHWDEQFFGPGTRLTVL.

The gene calls are TRBV5-4 and TRBJ1-1; TRBD1 agrees at 10 bases. CDR3 length: 14 residues. The germline V gene encodes CDR1 SGHNT and CDR2 YYREEE (reference sequence). Trimming cost V 4 bases and J 3 bases; bases outside gene matches: 3. The CDR3: CASSPGQGYTEAFF. The CDR3, as DNA: TGTGCCAGCAGCCCGGGACAGGGGTACACTGAAGCTTTCTTT.

This clone was observed a handful of times. The chain uses TRBV7-2 and TRBJ1-2; the D gene is possibly TRBD1 (6 bases). This CDR3 has 16 amino acids. Germline CDR1 SGHTA, CDR2 FQGNSA. The ends were cut back, 0 bases at V and 0 bases at J, with 11 bases in the middle. The CDR3 reads CASSLALTGSNYGYTF. CDR3 DNA sequence: TGTGCCAGCAGCTTAGCGCTGACAGGTTCTAACTATGGCTACACCTTC.

This chain joins TRBV27 and TRBJ1-2; TRBD1 matches at 10 bases. The CDR3 totals 16 residues. J lost 8 bases, V lost 4 bases, and 13 bases had no gene match. From germline, CDR1 is MNHEY and CDR2 SMNVEV (reference sequence). The DNA of the CDR3 is TGTGCCAGCAGTTGGGGAGTGACAGGGGGCGCAGAGGGCTACACCTTC. Amino acids: CASSWGVTGGAEGYTF.

This clone showed up just a few times. The chain uses TRBV29-1 and TRBJ2-5, with D tentatively TRBD1 (6 bases). Near its end, the DNA agrees better with TRBJ2-7, so the J call may be wrong. Germline assignment: CDR1 SQVTM and CDR2 ANQGSEA. This CDR3 is built from 13 residues. The CDR3 DNA follows: TGCAGCGTTTTCGAGGGGACACGCTACGAGCAGTACTTC. It is translated as CSVFEGTRYEQYF.

This clone has just a few counts. This sequence joins TRBV7-2 and TRBJ2-7, with 7 bases lining up with TRBD2. This CDR3 has 15 amino acids. The J segment lost 4 bases and the V segment lost 1 base, leaving 7 bases of the junction unmatched. Germline CDR1 SGHTA, CDR2 FQGNSA. Written as DNA, the CDR3 is TGTGCCAGCAGCTTAGGTGTGTTGGGAGGGTACGAGCAGTACTTC. Translation gives CASSLGVLGGYEQYF.

This chain joins TRBV28 and TRBJ2-2, with 7 bases fitting TRBD1. The ends lost 7 bases at V and 2 bases at J; junction bases unmatched: 16. The length of the CDR3 is 18 residues. Germline values: CDR1 MDHEN, CDR2 SYDVKM. CDR3 sequence: CASNRRPPRTGNTGELFF. CDR3 DNA sequence: TGTGCCAGCAACCGCCGGCCTCCGCGGACAGGAAACACCGGGGAGCTGTTTTTT.

There are a few counts of this clone. Other DNA sequences within the sample encode an identical CDR3. The chain employs TRBV7-2 and TRBJ2-3; no reliable D call. With 4 bases removed from V and 5 bases from J, the gap between germline ends came to 4 bases. This CDR3 spans 11 amino acids. CDR1 and CDR2 (germline): SGHTA, FQGNSA. CDR3 coding DNA: TGTGCCAGCAGCTGGGGAGATACGCAGTATTTT. It translates to CASSWGDTQYF. Combining the CDR3 with reference TRBV7-2 and TRBJ2-3 gives the whole variable domain GAGVSQSPSNKVTEKGKDVELRCDPISGHTALYWYRQSLGQGLEFLIYFQGNSAPDKSGLPSDRFSAERTGGSVSTLTIQRTQQEDSAVYLCASSWGDTQYFGPGTRLTVL.

The V call is TRBV6-5, the J call TRBJ1-4, with 9 bases lining up with TRBD1. J was trimmed by 6 bases and V by 4 bases; bases with no gene match: 0. From germline, CDR1 is MNHEY and CDR2 SVGAGI. This CDR3 is 13 amino acids long. This CDR3 is CASSWDRDEKLFF. The CDR3 DNA reads as TGTGCCAGCAGTTGGGACAGGGATGAAAAACTGTTTTTT.

This clone occurred a few times. Written as DNA, the CDR3 is TGTGCCACCAGCAGAGAGGTTGTAGGGCGGTGGGCTGAAGCTTTCTTT. Translated, it gives CATSREVVGRWAEAFF. The chain employs TRBV15 and TRBJ1-1; D is unclear. V was clipped by 0 bases and J by 6 bases, with 17 bases between them. The CDR3 spans 16 residues. Germline-derived CDR1 and CDR2 are LNHNV and YYDKDF (reference sequence).

Here the CDR3 reads CASSPRPIGDGYTF. The CDR3 DNA reads as TGTGCCAGCTCACCACGGCCGATTGGAGATGGCTACACCTTC. This chain uses TRBV18 with TRBJ1-2; D remains ambiguous. The CDR3 spans 14 residues. CDR1 KGHSH and CDR2 LQKENI come from the germline V gene. V shed 1 base and J shed 6 bases, with 12 bases lying between them.

This clone was recorded a few times. In the same sample, other DNA sequences code for this CDR3. This chain joins TRBV28 and TRBJ1-2; D is undetermined. This CDR3 is built from 12 residues. V was shortened by 4 bases and J by 8 bases, with 11 bases between the two germline ends. The germline gives CDR1 MDHEN, CDR2 SYDVKM. CDR3 bases: TGTGCCAGCAGTTCCGCGGGTTACGGCTACACCTTC. This encodes CASSSAGYGYTF.

This clone was picked up a small number of times. In DNA, the CDR3 is TGTGCCAGCAGTTACTCGGGCCCGACAGAGCAAGAGACCCAGTACTTC. Encoded protein: CASSYSGPTEQETQYF. V is TRBV6-5 and J is TRBJ2-5; D is perhaps TRBD1 (5 bases). Trimming stripped 0 bases from V and 2 bases from J, with 13 bases between. This CDR3 comprises 16 residues. Germline CDR1 MNHEY, CDR2 SVGAGI.

V gene TRBV5-1 combines with J gene TRBJ2-4; TRBD1 aligns across 8 bases. J gave up 6 bases and V 3 bases, and 5 bases lay outside the gene matches. The CDR3 sequence is 14 residues long. Germline V gene sequence: CDR1 SGHRS, CDR2 YFSETQ. CDR3 loop: CASSSPGQGNIQYF. CDR3 coding DNA: TGCGCCAGCAGCTCACCTGGACAGGGAAACATTCAGTACTTC.

This clone turned up a few times. The V gene is TRBV11-3, the J gene TRBJ2-1, with TRBD2 matching 8 bases. From germline, CDR1 is SGHNT and CDR2 YENEEA. The V segment lost 0 bases and the J segment 8 bases; nucleotides outside the gene matches: 6. The CDR3 loop spans 15 amino acids. CDR3 protein: CASSLDAGGGYEQFF. The DNA of the CDR3 is TGTGCCAGCAGCTTAGATGCGGGAGGCGGCTATGAGCAGTTCTTC. Using reference TRBV11-3 and TRBJ2-1 for the parts outside the CDR3, the full variable domain is EAGVVQSPRYKIIEKKQPVAFWCNPISGHNTLYWYLQNLGQGPELLIRYENEEAVDDSQLPKDRFSAERLKGVDSTLKIQPAELGDSAVYLCASSLDAGGGYEQFFGPGTRLTVL.

Remarks on this clone: Other DNA sequences in this sample translate to the same CDR3. The chain has TRBV28 and TRBJ2-5; D gene uncertain. Trimming took 2 bases from V and 4 from J, leaving 8 bases between them. Germline lookup yields CDR1 MDHEN and CDR2 SYDVKM. This CDR3 is 13 amino acids long. The CDR3 loop is CASSLGRLETQYF. The CDR3 DNA follows: TGTGCCAGCAGTTTAGGGCGGCTAGAGACCCAGTACTTC.

The rearrangement links TRBV7-2 to TRBJ2-7; D possibly corresponds to TRBD2 (6 bases). This CDR3 contains 15 residues. Looked up from germline, CDR1 is SGHTA and CDR2 is FQGNSA. The ends were cut back, 1 base at V and 2 bases at J, with 12 bases in the middle. CDR3 nucleotide sequence: TGTGCCAGCAGCTTAGAGCTTAGCGGAGCCTACGAGCAGTACTTC. Residues: CASSLELSGAYEQYF.

With respect to this clone: Other DNA sequences in this specimen translate into the identical CDR3. This chain uses TRBV20-1 with TRBJ2-7; no firm D call. The CDR3 is 10 amino acids. V shed 6 bases and J shed 3 bases, with 6 bases lying between them. Germline CDR1 and CDR2: DFQATT and SNEGSKA (reference sequence). The CDR3 bases are TGCAGTGCCCTACTCTACGAGCAGTACTTC. Protein product: CSALLYEQYF.

The chain carries TRBV14 and TRBJ2-5; 7 nucleotides align to TRBD1. CDR3 length: 15 amino acids. Germline CDR1 and CDR2: SGHDN and FVKESK. V dropped 0 bases and J dropped 2; count of bases not matched to a gene: 3. The CDR3, as DNA: TGTGCCAGCAGCCAAGAATGGACAGGACAAGAGACCCAGTACTTC. Residues: CASSQEWTGQETQYF.

The chain recombines TRBV28 with TRBJ2-5; D unclear. CDR1 MDHEN and CDR2 SYDVKM come from the germline V gene. V lost 6 bases and J 2 bases, leaving 16 bases between the germline ends. The CDR3 has 15 amino acids. CDR3 DNA sequence: TGTGCCAGCAGCCCTCGGTGGCGAGAACAAGAGACCCAGTACTTC. It encodes CASSPRWREQETQYF.

The CDR3 DNA reads TGTGCCAGCAGTCATAGTTATAATGAGCAGTTCTTC. This encodes CASSHSYNEQFF. This sequence joins TRBV6-6 and TRBJ2-1; D gene ambiguous. With 5 bases removed from V and 7 bases from J, the gap between germline ends came to 9 bases. The CDR3 is 12 residues long. Germline V lookup: CDR1 MNHNY, CDR2 SVGAGI (reference sequence).

The chain has TRBV5-1 and TRBJ2-5; D is ambiguous. Trimming shortened V by 4 bases and J by 4 bases, and 14 bases separated the two germline ends. Looked up from germline, CDR1 is SGHRS and CDR2 is YFSETQ. The CDR3 covers 14 residues. CDR3 in DNA: TGCGCCAGCAGCCGCGAATCAGCCGGAGAGACCCAGTACTTC. Protein: CASSRESAGETQYF.